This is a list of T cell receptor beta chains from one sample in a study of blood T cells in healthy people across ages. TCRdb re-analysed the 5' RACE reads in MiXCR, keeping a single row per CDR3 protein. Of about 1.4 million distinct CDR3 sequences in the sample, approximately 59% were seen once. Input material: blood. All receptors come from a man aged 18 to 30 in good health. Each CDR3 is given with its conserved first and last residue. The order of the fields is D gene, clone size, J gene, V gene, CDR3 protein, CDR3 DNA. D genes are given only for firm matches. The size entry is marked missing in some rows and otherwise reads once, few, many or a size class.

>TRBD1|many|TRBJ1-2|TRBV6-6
CASREKTGVLGGYTF
TGTGCCAGCAGAGAGAAAACAGGGGTTTTAGGCGGCTACACCTTC
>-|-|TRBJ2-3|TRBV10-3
CAISDRTISTDTQYF
TGTGCCATCAGTGACAGGACGATTAGCACAGATACGCAGTATTTT
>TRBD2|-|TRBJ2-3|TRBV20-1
CSAISSGGIDTQYF
TGCAGTGCTATAAGTAGCGGGGGAATAGATACGCAGTATTTT
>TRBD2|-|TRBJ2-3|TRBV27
CASSSREALGTDTQYF
TGTGCCAGCAGTTCGCGGGAGGCCTTGGGCACAGATACGCAGTATTTT
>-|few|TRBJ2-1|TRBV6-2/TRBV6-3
CASTRTNYNEQFF
TGTGCCAGCACCCGCACAAATTACAATGAGCAGTTCTTC
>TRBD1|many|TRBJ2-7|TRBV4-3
CASSQFSGGGAYEQYF
TGCGCCAGCAGCCAATTTTCAGGGGGCGGTGCCTACGAGCAGTACTTC
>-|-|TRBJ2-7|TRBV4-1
CASSQASGTPASYEQYF
TGCGCCAGCAGCCAAGCTTCGGGGACTCCGGCCTCCTACGAGCAGTACTTC
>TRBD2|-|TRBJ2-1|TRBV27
CASNLSGGGYNEQFF
TGTGCCAGCAATCTTAGCGGGGGGGGATACAATGAGCAGTTCTTC
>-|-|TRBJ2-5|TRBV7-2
CASSLFGEGGTKETQYF
TGTGCCAGCAGCCTCTTTGGGGAGGGGGGCACAAAAGAGACCCAGTACTTC
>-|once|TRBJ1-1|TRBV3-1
CASSQYRANTEAFF
TGTGCCAGCAGCCAGTACAGGGCGAACACTGAAGCTTTCTTT
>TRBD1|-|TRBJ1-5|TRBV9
CASSVGQGGSNQPQHF
TGTGCCAGCAGCGTAGGGCAGGGGGGGAGCAATCAGCCCCAGCATTTT
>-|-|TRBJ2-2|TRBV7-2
CASQRVARNTGELFF
TGTGCCAGCCAGAGAGTAGCGAGGAACACCGGGGAGCTGTTTTTT
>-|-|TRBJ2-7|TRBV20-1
CSVGLSIYEQYF
TGCAGTGTTGGGCTTTCCATCTACGAGCAGTACTTC
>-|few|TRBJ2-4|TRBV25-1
CASSEYRAGKNIQYF
TGTGCCAGCAGTGAATATAGGGCAGGGAAAAACATTCAGTACTTC
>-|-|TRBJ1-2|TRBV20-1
CSARGDGGPSNYGYTF
TGCAGTGCTAGGGGGGATGGGGGCCCGTCGAACTATGGCTACACCTTC
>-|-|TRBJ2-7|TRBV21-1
CASSKEGGGHEQYF
TGTGCCAGCAGCAAAGAGGGTGGGGGCCACGAGCAGTACTTC
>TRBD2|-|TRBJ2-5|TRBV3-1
CASRPLAGGRGEETQYF
TGTGCCAGTAGACCACTAGCGGGGGGGCGAGGAGAGGAGACCCAGTACTTC
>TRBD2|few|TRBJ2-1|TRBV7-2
CASSFGGGGFNEQFF
TGTGCCAGCAGCTTTGGCGGGGGGGGCTTCAATGAGCAGTTCTTC
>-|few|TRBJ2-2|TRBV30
CAWSEGSLNTGELFF
TGTGCCTGGAGTGAGGGTTCTCTTAACACCGGGGAGCTGTTTTTT
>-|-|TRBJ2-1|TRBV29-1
CSGTVDEQFF
TGCAGCGGAACAGTCGATGAGCAGTTCTTC
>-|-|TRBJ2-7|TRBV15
CATSRDSGAGEQYF
TGTGCCACCAGCAGAGATTCTGGGGCGGGCGAGCAGTACTTC
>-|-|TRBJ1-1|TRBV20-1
CSAFTPGRRSEAFF
TGCAGTGCTTTTACCCCGGGACGGAGGTCTGAAGCTTTCTTT
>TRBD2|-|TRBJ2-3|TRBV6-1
CASSDLAGGRPDTQYF
TGTGCCAGCAGTGACCTAGCGGGAGGGCGCCCAGATACGCAGTATTTT
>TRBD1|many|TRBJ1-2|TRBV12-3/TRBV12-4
CASSPGQLYGYTF
TGTGCCAGCAGCCCGGGACAGCTATATGGCTACACCTTC